The 30 T cell receptor beta chains reported below all come from one sample, sequenced in a study of cytomegalovirus exposure and HLA in healthy donors. In the PCR, 60 Vbeta and 13 Jbeta primers were used. Clones were read by immunoSEQ multiplex PCR, and TCRdb kept only the in-frame ones, dropping some. The sample contains 180,000 or so clones, 82% of which appear only once. Sequenced sample: PBMCs. All receptors derive from a woman in her forties or fifties in good health and CMV-seropositive.

The gene calls are TRBV5-1 and TRBJ2-2; 7 nucleotides agree with TRBD2. With 1 base clipped from V and 4 bases from J, the junction kept 7 bases outside the gene matches. There are 16 residues in the CDR3. The germline CDR1 and CDR2 sequences are SGHRS and YFSETQ. Written as DNA, the CDR3 is TGCGCCAGCAGCTTGCGGGAGGATCGGGGCACCGGGGAGCTGTTTTTT. It is translated as CASSLREDRGTGELFF.

This clone was seen a few times. The V and J genes are TRBV5-4 and TRBJ2-1, with 9 positions matching TRBD2. CDR1 is SGHNT, CDR2 YYREEE, per germline (reference sequence). CDR3 length equals 15 residues. V was pared by 0 bases and J by 8 bases, with 6 bases of the junction left unmatched. The CDR3 is CASSLGGGAEDEQFF. DNA for the CDR3: TGTGCCAGCAGCTTGGGCGGGGGGGCCGAGGATGAGCAGTTCTTC. The full variable domain, completed using reference TRBV5-4 and TRBJ2-1, is ETGVTQSPTHLIKTRGQQVTLRCSSQSGHNTVSWYQQALGQGPQFIFQYYREEENGRGNFPPRFSGLQFPNYSSELNVNALELDDSALYLCASSLGGGAEDEQFFGPGTRLTVL.

V gene TRBV12-5 combines with J gene TRBJ2-2; 9 bases are a match to TRBD2. This CDR3 spans 13 amino acids. Per the germline V gene, CDR1 is LGHNT and CDR2 is FRNRAP. In nucleotides, the CDR3 is TGTGTTAGCGGGAGCGCGAACACCGGGGAGCTGTTTTTT. As protein: CVSGSANTGELFF.

Of note for this clone: One end of the junction fails to match germline, which may point to a read error. V usage is TRBV7-9 and J usage is TRBJ1-1; 11 positions match TRBD1. The CDR3 contains 15 residues. The germline gives CDR1 SEHNR, CDR2 FQNEAQ (reference sequence). The CDR3 is CSSSPRDRGDTEAFF. In nucleotides, the CDR3 is TGTTCCAGCAGCCCCCGGGACAGGGGGGACACTGAAGCTTTCTTT.

The chain joins TRBV28 to TRBJ2-7; 9 bases match TRBD1. V shed 9 bases, J shed 0 bases, and the junction held 15 bases outside the gene matches. The CDR3 has 17 residues. Germline loops: CDR1 MDHEN, CDR2 SYDVKM. The CDR3 here is CASGDRVMTLSSYEQYF. For the CDR3, the DNA is TGTGCCAGTGGGGACAGGGTTATGACACTGAGCTCCTACGAGCAGTACTTC.

The chain is built from TRBV27 and TRBJ1-5; D is undetermined. Looked up from germline, CDR1 is MNHEY and CDR2 is SMNVEV (reference sequence). The CDR3 is 14 residues long. Trimming removed 0 bases from V and 4 bases from J, with 7 bases in between. The CDR3 DNA reads as TGTGCCAGCAGTTTATCCGGGTTTAATCAGCCCCAGCATTTT. It translates to CASSLSGFNQPQHF.

This clone has just a few counts. Different DNA sequences within this sample yield the same CDR3. The CDR3 sequence: CASSLGGGQETQYF. The CDR3 DNA follows: TGCGCCAGCAGCTTGGGCGGGGGGCAAGAGACCCAGTACTTC. The V call is TRBV5-1, the J call TRBJ2-5; 8 bases are a match to TRBD2. This CDR3 has 14 residues. J was trimmed by 2 bases and V by 0 bases; bases with no gene match: 0. The germline CDR1 and CDR2 sequences are SGHRS and YFSETQ.

This chain joins TRBV9 and TRBJ1-6; D gene unclear. Deletions cut 10 bases from V and 10 bases from J, with 3 bases between. The CDR3 extends over 8 amino acids. CDR1 is SGDLS, CDR2 YYNGEE, per germline. The CDR3 spells CAPSPLHF. In nucleotides, the CDR3 is TGTGCCCCATCACCCCTCCACTTT.

The chain uses TRBV5-1 and TRBJ1-4, with D tentatively TRBD1 (6 bases). Germline V CDR1 and CDR2: SGHRS, YFSETQ. V shed 0 bases and J shed 8 bases, with 14 bases lying between them. The CDR3 has 15 residues. The CDR3 DNA sequence: TGCGCCAGCAGCTTGGAACCGGGGGGCTGGGAAAAACTGTTTTTT. Translated, it gives CASSLEPGGWEKLFF.

This clone was found many times. The rearrangement links TRBV6-6 to TRBJ1-5, with 7 bases aligning to TRBD1. Germline V gives CDR1 MNHNY, CDR2 SVGAGI (reference sequence). This CDR3 contains 15 residues. The ends lost 5 bases at V and 0 bases at J; junction bases unmatched: 4. CDR3 residues: CASSPGQNSNQPQHF. The DNA of the CDR3 is TGTGCCAGCAGTCCGGGACAGAATAGCAATCAGCCCCAGCATTTT.

The chain employs TRBV7-2 and TRBJ1-2, with 8 bases matching TRBD1. The CDR3 spans 14 residues. J was trimmed by 2 bases and V by 5 bases; bases with no gene match: 4. CDR1 is SGHTA and CDR2 is FQGNSA in the germline V gene. For the CDR3, the DNA is TGTGCCAGCAGCACCGACAGGGGAAACTATGGCTACACCTTC. Amino acid sequence: CASSTDRGNYGYTF.

The chain combines TRBV4-1 with TRBJ2-7, with TRBD1 identical over 9 bases. The CDR3 is made up of 17 amino acids. V lost 1 base and J lost 0; bases outside the gene matches: 7. Germline loops: CDR1 MGHRA, CDR2 YSYEKL. The CDR3 sequence is CASSQAGTGRSSYEQYF. The CDR3 nucleotides read TGCGCCAGCAGCCAAGCGGGGACAGGGAGAAGCTCCTACGAGCAGTACTTC.

The chain combines TRBV7-2 with TRBJ2-3, with D hard to call. The germline V and J ends were trimmed by 2 bases and 0 bases, with 9 bases remaining between them. In germline, CDR1 is SGHTA, CDR2 FQGNSA. The CDR3 length is 15 residues. CDR3 DNA sequence: TGTGCCAGCAGCTTAAATGCGCCGAGCACAGATACGCAGTATTTT. This gives the protein CASSLNAPSTDTQYF.

The chain is built from TRBV5-1 and TRBJ2-3; a possible D gene is TRBD1 (6 bases). V was clipped by 4 bases and J by 0 bases, with 18 bases between them. The CDR3 covers 17 residues. CDR1 SGHRS and CDR2 YFSETQ come from the germline V gene. CDR3 protein: CASSPTDRILSTDTQYF. The CDR3 DNA is TGCGCCAGCAGCCCAACTGACAGGATCCTTAGCACAGATACGCAGTATTTT.

V usage is TRBV10-2 and J usage is TRBJ1-3, with 7 bases fitting TRBD1. This CDR3 has 14 amino acids. V shed 4 bases, J shed 0 bases, and the junction held 0 bases outside the gene matches. CDR1 WSHSY and CDR2 SAAADI come from the germline V gene. The chain's CDR3 is CASSGTGSGNTIYF. The DNA of the CDR3 is TGCGCCAGCAGTGGGACAGGCTCTGGAAACACCATATATTTT.

This chain uses TRBV28 with TRBJ2-7; D gene ambiguous. There are 14 residues in the CDR3. V was clipped by 8 bases and J by 3 bases, with 17 bases between them. CDR1 is MDHEN and CDR2 is SYDVKM in the germline V gene. The DNA for the CDR3 is TGTGCCAGCCAAGTAGGAGAGTTCGGCTACGAGCAGTACTTC. Translated, it gives CASQVGEFGYEQYF.

The chain uses TRBV28 and TRBJ1-1; 9 bases are a match to TRBD1. V dropped 4 bases and J dropped 6; count of bases not matched to a gene: 12. The CDR3 spans 16 residues. CDR1 MDHEN and CDR2 SYDVKM come from the germline V gene. CDR3 residues: CASSSPAGQGRSEAFF. The CDR3 bases are TGTGCCAGCAGTTCACCCGCCGGACAGGGGAGGTCTGAAGCTTTCTTT.

V and J are TRBV7-9 and TRBJ1-1; tentative D call: TRBD1 (6 bases). Germline V CDR1 and CDR2: SEHNR, FQNEAQ (reference sequence). V was cut by 5 bases and J by 1 base, with 14 bases left in between. This CDR3 comprises 15 residues. This CDR3 reads CASSIHGTPNTEAFF. The CDR3 nucleotides read TGTGCCAGCAGCATCCATGGGACACCGAACACTGAAGCTTTCTTT.

This chain joins TRBV4-1 and TRBJ1-6, with a weak D call TRBD1 (5 bases). V was pared by 1 base and J by 9 bases, with 13 bases between. In germline, CDR1 is MGHRA, CDR2 YSYEKL. The CDR3 is 15 residues long. The CDR3 reads CASSQGSGGSSPLHF. CDR3 coding DNA: TGCGCCAGCAGCCAAGGGAGCGGGGGAAGTTCACCCCTCCACTTT.

This clone showed up just a few times. The chain uses TRBV7-2 and TRBJ2-1, with TRBD2 matching over 11 bases. V gave up 0 bases and J gave up 5 bases; unmatched junction bases: 9. Looked up from germline, CDR1 is SGHTA and CDR2 is FQGNSA. This CDR3 has 18 amino acids. This CDR3 is CASSLALTSGGTHNEQFF. The CDR3 DNA is TGTGCCAGCAGCTTAGCCCTAACTAGCGGGGGAACTCACAATGAGCAGTTCTTC.

To note about this clone: Other DNA sequences from this sample encode an identical CDR3 as well. The J gene is TRBJ1-5, the V gene TRBV28, with a weak D call TRBD1 (6 bases). Looked up from germline, CDR1 is MDHEN and CDR2 is SYDVKM. The CDR3 runs to 17 residues. V was cut by 5 bases and J by 2 bases, with 19 bases left in between. CDR3 sequence: CASSGGGGRIGNQPQHF. The CDR3 bases are TGTGCCAGCAGTGGGGGCGGGGGGCGCATTGGCAATCAGCCCCAGCATTTT.

This clone was observed a handful of times. This chain joins TRBV27 and TRBJ2-5; 8 bases line up with TRBD2. Germline assignment: CDR1 MNHEY and CDR2 SMNVEV (reference sequence). CDR3 length: 15 residues. V lost 6 bases, J lost 1 base, and 7 bases stayed unmatched. DNA for the CDR3: TGTGCCAGCAGACGAGCGGGGGTAATCCAAGAGACCCAGTACTTC. This translates into CASRRAGVIQETQYF.

This chain links TRBV27 with TRBJ1-2; 7 nucleotides match TRBD1. The V gene's germline CDR1 is MNHEY and CDR2 SMNVEV (reference sequence). V shed 5 bases, J shed 4 bases, and the junction held 13 bases outside the gene matches. The CDR3 extends over 16 amino acids. DNA of the CDR3: TGTGCCAGCAGTGCCTTTCACAGGGGCTGGAGCTATGGCTACACCTTC. Protein: CASSAFHRGWSYGYTF.

This clone was seen once. The rearrangement uses TRBV29-1 and TRBJ1-1; D perhaps matches TRBD1 (6 bases). This CDR3 is 12 amino acids long. Trimming removed 7 bases at V and 1 base at J, with 10 bases between. Germline CDR1 and CDR2: SQVTM and ANQGSEA. The CDR3 region has the DNA TGCAGCGCCGGGACATCGAACACTGAAGCTTTCTTT. Its translation: CSAGTSNTEAFF.

The chain joins TRBV2 to TRBJ2-3; D is unresolved. The CDR3 has 13 amino acids. Trimming left V 6 bases short and J 2 bases short, with 9 bases between. The germline V gene has CDR1 SNHLY and CDR2 FYNNEI. CDR3 nucleotides: TGTGCCAGCAGCTACCTAGTCACAGATACGCAGTATTTT. Its protein product is CASSYLVTDTQYF.

The chain recombines TRBV5-1 with TRBJ1-1; tentatively, D is TRBD1 (6 bases). The CDR3 runs 16 residues. Germline V gene data show CDR1 as SGHRS and CDR2 as YFSETQ. The V gene lost 5 bases and the J gene lost 3 bases, with 20 bases spanning the gap. The CDR3 reads CASRVAFGDKDTEAFF. For the CDR3, the DNA is TGCGCCAGCAGGGTAGCGTTCGGGGACAAAGACACTGAAGCTTTCTTT.

This rearrangement joins TRBV4-2 to TRBJ2-7; 10 bases are shared with TRBD2. The V gene end was trimmed by 3 bases and the J gene end by 3 bases; junction bases not matched to a gene: 5. The germline gives CDR1 LGHNA, CDR2 YNFKEQ. The CDR3 runs 15 residues. CDR3 in amino acids: CASSQGTSDHYEQYF. For the CDR3, the DNA is TGTGCCAGCAGCCAGGGGACTAGCGACCACTACGAGCAGTACTTC.

The table lists this clone with a count of one. The chain couples TRBV19 to TRBJ1-1; TRBD1 might be the D (6 bases). The V gene lost 5 bases and the J gene lost 3 bases, with 13 bases spanning the gap. Per germline, CDR1 LNHDA and CDR2 SQIVND (reference sequence). CDR3 length equals 14 residues. Here the CDR3 reads CASSPQGRDTEAFF. In nucleotides, the CDR3 is TGTGCCAGTAGTCCCCAGGGGAGGGACACTGAAGCTTTCTTT.

This clone has just one count. V gene TRBV10-1 combines with J gene TRBJ1-1; possible D gene TRBD1, 6 bases. The V end was cut by 0 bases, the J end by 4 bases, with 15 bases between. The germline V gene has CDR1 WNHNN and CDR2 SYGVQD (reference sequence). CDR3 size: 16 residues. The CDR3 is CASSESKGVKGTEAFF. CDR3 nucleotide sequence: TGCGCCAGCAGTGAGTCGAAGGGGGTTAAGGGCACTGAAGCTTTCTTT.

The rearrangement joins TRBV7-9 to TRBJ2-5, with D tentatively TRBD2 (6 bases). V was pared by 7 bases and J by 7 bases, with 19 bases between. The CDR3 loop spans 14 amino acids. Germline V CDR1 and CDR2: SEHNR, FQNEAQ (reference sequence). Here the CDR3 reads CASTAGGGVVTQYF. The DNA for the CDR3 is TGTGCCAGCACCGCCGGGGGAGGAGTTGTGACCCAGTACTTC.